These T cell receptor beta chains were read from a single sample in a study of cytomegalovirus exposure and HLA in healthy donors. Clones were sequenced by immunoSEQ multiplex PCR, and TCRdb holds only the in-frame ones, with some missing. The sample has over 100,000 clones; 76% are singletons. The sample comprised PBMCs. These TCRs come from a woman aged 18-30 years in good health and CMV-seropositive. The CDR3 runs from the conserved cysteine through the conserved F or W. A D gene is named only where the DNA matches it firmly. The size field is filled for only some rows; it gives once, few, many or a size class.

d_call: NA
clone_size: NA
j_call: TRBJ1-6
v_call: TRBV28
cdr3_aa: CASSLPHVGDNSPLHF
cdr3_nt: TGTGCCAGCAGTTTGCCACATGTTGGAGACAATTCACCCCTCCACTTT

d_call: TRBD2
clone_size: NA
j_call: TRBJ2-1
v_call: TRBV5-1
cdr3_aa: CASSLGAGSYNEQFF
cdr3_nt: TGCGCCAGCAGCTTGGGAGCGGGGTCCTACAATGAGCAGTTCTTC

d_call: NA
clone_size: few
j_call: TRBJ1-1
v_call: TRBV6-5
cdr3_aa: CASSYSGGFITEAFF
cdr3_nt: TGTGCCAGCAGTTACTCGGGGGGGTTTATCACTGAAGCTTTCTTT

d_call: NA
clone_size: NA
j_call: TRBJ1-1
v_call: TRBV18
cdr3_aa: CASSPTVNTEAFF
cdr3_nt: TGTGCCAGCTCACCAACAGTGAACACTGAAGCTTTCTTT

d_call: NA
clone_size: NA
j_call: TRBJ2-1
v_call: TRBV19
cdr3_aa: CASSMTGTGYNEQFF
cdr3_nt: TGTGCCAGTAGTATGACGGGTACCGGCTACAATGAGCAGTTCTTC

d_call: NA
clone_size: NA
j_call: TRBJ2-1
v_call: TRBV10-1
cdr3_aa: CASSESVLTGSYNEQFF
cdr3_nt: TGCGCCAGCAGTGAGTCGGTACTAACTGGCTCCTACAATGAGCAGTTCTTC

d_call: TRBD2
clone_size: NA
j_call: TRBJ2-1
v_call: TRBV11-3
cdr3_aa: CASSLDRTSSMKQFF
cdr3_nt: TGTGCCAGCAGCTTAGATCGGACTAGCAGCATGAAGCAGTTCTTC

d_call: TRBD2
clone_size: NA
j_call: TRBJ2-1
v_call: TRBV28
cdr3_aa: CASSWGTSVDEQFF
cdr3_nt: TGTGCCAGCAGTTGGGGGACTAGCGTTGATGAGCAGTTCTTC

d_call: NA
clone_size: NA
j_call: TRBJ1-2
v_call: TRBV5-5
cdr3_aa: CASSSSLGRGYGYTF
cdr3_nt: TGTGCCAGCAGCTCCTCCTTGGGCAGGGGATATGGCTACACCTTC

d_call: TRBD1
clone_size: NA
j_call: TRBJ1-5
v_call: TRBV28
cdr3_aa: CASISNRDRGSRNNQPQHF
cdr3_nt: TGTGCCAGCATCTCTAACCGGGACAGGGGGAGTAGGAACAATCAGCCCCAGCATTTT

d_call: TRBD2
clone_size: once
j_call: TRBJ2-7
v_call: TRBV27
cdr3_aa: CASSLTSSGRDYEQYF
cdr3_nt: TGTGCCAGCAGTTTAACATCTAGCGGGAGGGACTACGAGCAGTACTTC

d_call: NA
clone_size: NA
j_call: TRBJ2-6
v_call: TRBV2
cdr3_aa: CASSEDRAGANVLTF
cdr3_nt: TGTGCCAGCAGTGAAGACAGGGCTGGGGCCAACGTCCTGACTTTC

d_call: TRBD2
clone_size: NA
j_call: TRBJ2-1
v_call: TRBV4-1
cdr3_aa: CASSLGGRINEQFF
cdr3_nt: TGCGCCAGCAGCCTCGGCGGGAGAATCAATGAGCAGTTCTTC

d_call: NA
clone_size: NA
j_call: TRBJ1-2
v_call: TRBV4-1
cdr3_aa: CASSHAPAEQGNYGYTF
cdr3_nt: TGCGCCAGCAGCCACGCACCCGCCGAGCAGGGGAACTATGGCTACACCTTC

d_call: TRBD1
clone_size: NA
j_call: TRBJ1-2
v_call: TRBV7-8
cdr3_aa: CASSLAGTGTGPRGYTF
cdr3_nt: TGTGCCAGCAGCTTAGCGGGAACCGGGACAGGCCCCAGGGGCTACACCTTC

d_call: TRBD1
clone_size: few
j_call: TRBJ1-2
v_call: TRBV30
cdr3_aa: CAWSAAGGYGYTF
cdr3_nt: TGTGCCTGGAGCGCAGCAGGGGGTTATGGCTACACCTTC